Listed below are T cell receptor beta chains from one sample, sequenced in a study of blood T cell repertoires in COVID-19. Assay used: immunoSEQ multiplex PCR; TCRdb lists only in-frame clones, some missing. The data show tens of thousands of clones, with under 85% seen just once and approximately 28% held by the top ten. Sequencing used peripheral blood. Every receptor here comes from a woman older than 75 with acute or convalescent COVID-19. Each CDR3 is given with its conserved first and last residue. Each record gives: J gene, D gene, V gene, CDR3 length, clone size, CDR3 DNA, CDR3 protein. D genes are given only for firm matches. Size is stated for part of the rows, as once, few or many counts, or as a class when the clone is expanded.

J: TRBJ2-7; D: TRBD2; V: TRBV6-2/TRBV6-3; length: 15; size: few; DNA: TGTGCCAGCAGTTTTCGGACTAGCACCCCCTACGAGCAGTACTTC; CDR3: CASSFRTSTPYEQYF
J: TRBJ2-6; D: -; V: TRBV27; length: 14; size: -; DNA: TGTGCCAGCAGTTTGGGGGCTATAGCCAACGTCCTGACTTTC; CDR3: CASSLGAIANVLTF
J: TRBJ2-3; D: -; V: TRBV2; length: 13; size: -; DNA: TGTGCCAGCAGGGCCAGAGGGCCAGATACGCAGTATTTT; CDR3: CASRARGPDTQYF
J: TRBJ2-7; D: -; V: TRBV6-6; length: 12; size: -; DNA: TGTGCCAGCAGTCAGGGGTTTCTGGAGCAGTACTTC; CDR3: CASSQGFLEQYF
J: TRBJ1-5; D: TRBD1; V: TRBV4-2; length: 17; size: -; DNA: TGTGCCAGCAGCCAAGTCGAGGGACAGGGGGCCGGTCAGCCCCAGCATTTT; CDR3: CASSQVEGQGAGQPQHF
J: TRBJ2-7; D: -; V: TRBV23-1; length: 17; size: -; DNA: TGCGCCAGCAGTCAATCGTCGGCAGGCCTTACATCCTACGAGCAGTACTTC; CDR3: CASSQSSAGLTSYEQYF
J: TRBJ2-2; D: TRBD2; V: TRBV19; length: 17; size: -; DNA: TGTGCCAGTAGTAAGGGACTAGCGGGAGGAGGAGGCGGGGAGCTGTTTTTT; CDR3: CASSKGLAGGGGGELFF
J: TRBJ1-2; D: -; V: TRBV7-3; length: 15; size: -; DNA: TGTGCCAGCAGCTTAGACTGGGACTATAACTATGGCTACACCTTC; CDR3: CASSLDWDYNYGYTF
J: TRBJ2-7; D: TRBD1; V: TRBV5-1; length: 15; size: -; DNA: TGCGCCAGCAGCACGCCGGGACAGGGGGTTGGAGAGCAGTACTTC; CDR3: CASSTPGQGVGEQYF
J: TRBJ1-5; D: TRBD1; V: TRBV19; length: 13; size: -; DNA: TGTGCCAGTAGTAAGGACAGGGTTCAGCCCCAGCATTTT; CDR3: CASSKDRVQPQHF
J: TRBJ1-2; D: -; V: TRBV30; length: 14; size: -; DNA: TGTGCCTGGAGTGTACTTCGACAGACGTATGGCTACACCTTC; CDR3: CAWSVLRQTYGYTF
J: TRBJ2-1; D: -; V: TRBV28; length: 15; size: -; DNA: TGTGCCAGCAGTCCCCAGGGGCAGCCTTACAATGAGCAGTTCTTC; CDR3: CASSPQGQPYNEQFF
J: TRBJ1-1; D: -; V: TRBV19; length: 13; size: -; DNA: TGTGCCAGTGCCAGACGAGGGTTGACTGAAGCTTTCTTT; CDR3: CASARRGLTEAFF
J: TRBJ2-3; D: -; V: TRBV18; length: 16; size: -; DNA: TGTGCCAGCTCACCACGTTACGGGGGAAAGACAGATACGCAGTATTTT; CDR3: CASSPRYGGKTDTQYF
J: TRBJ2-3; D: TRBD2; V: TRBV4-2; length: 16; size: few; DNA: TGTGCCAGCAGCCAAAAACTAGCGGGATCGGGAGATACGCAGTATTTT; CDR3: CASSQKLAGSGDTQYF
J: TRBJ2-7; D: -; V: TRBV27; length: 16; size: few; DNA: TGTGCCAGCAGTTTAACGTCCAGCGGCACCTTCTACGAGCAGTACTTC; CDR3: CASSLTSSGTFYEQYF
J: TRBJ1-5; D: -; V: TRBV18; length: 13; size: few; DNA: TGTGCCAGCTCACCGCCCGGGGGTCAGCCCCAGCATTTT; CDR3: CASSPPGGQPQHF
J: TRBJ2-1; D: -; V: TRBV6-2/TRBV6-3; length: 13; size: -; DNA: TGTGCCAGCAGCCCCGGAGGGTACAATGAGCAGTTCTTC; CDR3: CASSPGGYNEQFF
J: TRBJ2-1; D: TRBD2; V: TRBV5-4; length: 13; size: -; DNA: TGTGCCAGCAGCTTGGCCGGTAGCGGGAGACAGTTCTTC; CDR3: CASSLAGSGRQFF
J: TRBJ2-2; D: -; V: TRBV28; length: 17; size: many; DNA: TGTGCCAGCAGTTTATACGGGATTGGAGTAAACACCGGGGAGCTGTTTTTT; CDR3: CASSLYGIGVNTGELFF
J: TRBJ2-5; D: TRBD2; V: TRBV2; length: 16; size: -; DNA: TGTGCCAGCAGGGGACCACTAGCGGGACTCCAAGAGACCCAGTACTTC; CDR3: CASRGPLAGLQETQYF
J: TRBJ2-3; D: TRBD2; V: TRBV10-2; length: 16; size: -; DNA: TGCGCCAGCAGTGATCCTCTAGCGGGAGCTACGGATACGCAGTATTTT; CDR3: CASSDPLAGATDTQYF
J: TRBJ2-5; D: -; V: TRBV14; length: 13; size: -; DNA: TGTGCCAGCAGCCAGGCGGTTCGAGAGACCCAGTACTTC; CDR3: CASSQAVRETQYF
J: TRBJ2-5; D: TRBD2; V: TRBV24-1; length: 15; size: -; DNA: TGTGCCACCAGTGATCCACTAGCGGCCCAAGAGACCCAGTACTTC; CDR3: CATSDPLAAQETQYF
J: TRBJ1-2; D: TRBD1; V: TRBV30; length: 17; size: few; DNA: TGTGCCTGGAGTGTAGACCCGGACAGGGCGGCATCCTATGGCTACACCTTC; CDR3: CAWSVDPDRAASYGYTF